Below, one T cell receptor (beta chain) is given with its context. The sample comes from a study of T cell changes during pregnancy in multiple sclerosis. The CDR3 length is 16 residues. V shed 0 bases and J shed 3 bases, with 11 bases lying between them. CDR1 is SGHAT, CDR2 FQNNGV, per germline. Sequencing was performed with immunoSEQ multiplex PCR; in TCRdb, only in-frame clones are kept and a portion is missing. The sample shows 60,000 to 70,000 clones, roughly nine tenths of them seen only once. This receptor was identified in a female donor with multiple sclerosis, enrolled in a pregnancy study. The chain carries TRBV11-2 and TRBJ2-2; no definite D call. Source: peripheral blood, taken in the second trimester of pregnancy. The CDR3 sequence: CASSLERFRDTGELFF. The CDR3 region has the DNA TGTGCCAGCAGCTTAGAACGTTTTCGGGACACCGGGGAGCTGTTTTTT. The variable domain in full, completed from reference TRBV11-2 and TRBJ2-2, reads EAGVAQSPRYKIIEKRQSVAFWCNPISGHATLYWYQQILGQGPKLLIQFQNNGVVDDSQLPKDRFSAERLKGVDSTLKIQPAKLEDSAVYLCASSLERFRDTGELFFGEGSRLTVL.